This record concerns one T cell receptor beta chain sequence. Original processing methods: Amplification of reference gene primers provided the estimated nucleated cell counts. TCRdb's table, derived via immunoSEQ multiplex PCR, lists solely in-frame clones and lacks some. V and J calls plus clone size are reproduced from that table; the DNA served to infer D and trimming. Among 400,000 or so clones listed, approximately 88% were seen once. Germline loops: CDR1 WSHSY, CDR2 SAAADI. CDR3 length: 14 amino acids. V was clipped by 7 bases and J by 4 bases; unmatched bases: 8. This sample is part of a study of blood T cell repertoires in COVID-19. About the research overall: Whether acute or convalescent, the COVID-19 samples came from the United States, Italy and Spain.

Residents of 24 US areas, aged about 18 to 100 years, made up the participants. In assigning cohorts, the study relied on participant-reported clinical history. Sequencing was performed on PBMCs or T cells enriched from blood (not recorded which). The rearrangement uses TRBV10-2 and TRBJ1-2; 8 nucleotides line up with TRBD1. The TCR comes from a woman between 40 and 50 years old with acute COVID-19. In DNA form, the CDR3 reads TGCGCCAGCATTGAAACCGGGACAGGCTATGGCTACACCTTC. Its translation: CASIETGTGYGYTF.